A selection of T cell receptor beta chains follows, all from one sample in a study of CD8 T cells in ankylosing spondylitis. MiXCR was run by TCRdb on the 5' RACE reads, yielding one entry per CDR3 protein. This table holds 700,000 or so distinct CDR3 sequences, around a fifth found once. The sequencing sample was made of blood, either unsorted or a sorted T cell fraction (not recorded which). The receptors derive from a male donor with ankylosing spondylitis. Both conserved end residues are part of each CDR3. Each record gives: D gene, V gene, J gene, clone size, CDR3 DNA, CDR3 protein. The D gene is left open where the match is weak. Clone size is not always given. Where it is, it says once, few, many or a class for expanded clones.

>TRBD1|TRBV5-5|TRBJ2-5|many
TGTGCCAGCAGCCCCCGGACAGGGATGGAGACCCAGTACTTC
CASSPRTGMETQYF
>TRBD1|TRBV3-1|TRBJ2-1|NA
TGTGCCAGCAGCCAAGCTACAGGGGGCCCCTACAATGAGCAGTTCTTC
CASSQATGGPYNEQFF
>NA|TRBV6-5|TRBJ2-2|few
TGTGCCAGCAGATATACAGGCGACACCGGGGAGCTGTTTTTT
CASRYTGDTGELFF
>NA|TRBV9|TRBJ2-7|NA
TGTGCCAGCAGCGTAGGGGGGGGCGCATCCTCCTACGAGCAGTACTTC
CASSVGGGASSYEQYF
>NA|TRBV7-9|TRBJ1-4|NA
TGTGCCAGCAGCCTAGGAGAGCTCGGTGAAAAACTGTTTTTT
CASSLGELGEKLFF
>NA|TRBV5-1|TRBJ2-7|NA
TGCGCCAGCAGCTTAGGAGACAGCTTCTACGAGCAGTACTTC
CASSLGDSFYEQYF
>NA|TRBV6-1|TRBJ2-3|NA
TGTGCCAGCAGCCGGGACCCGATCACAGATACGCAGTATTTT
CASSRDPITDTQYF
>NA|TRBV12-3/TRBV12-4|TRBJ2-1|many
TGTGCCAGCAGTTTAGGGGGTCATGAGCAGTTCTTC
CASSLGGHEQFF
>NA|TRBV5-8|TRBJ1-4|few
TGTGCCAGCAGCCTACGAACCGGGACAAATAATGAAAAACTGTTTTTT
CASSLRTGTNNEKLFF
>TRBD1|TRBV20-1|TRBJ2-4|NA
TGCAGTGTTAGACAGGGCCCGAATAAGTACTTC
CSVRQGPNKYF
>NA|TRBV11-1|TRBJ2-1|NA
TGTGCCAGCAGCACGGTCGGGGAAACCGGGATGCTCTACAATGAGCAGTTCTTC
CASSTVGETGMLYNEQFF
>NA|TRBV6-2/TRBV6-3|TRBJ2-2|NA
TGTGCCAGCAGTTACTCGCCGGGACTTCCCCGCACCGGGGAGCTGTTTTTT
CASSYSPGLPRTGELFF
>TRBD1|TRBV6-1|TRBJ2-2|few
TGTGCCAGCAGGGCCGGACAGGATCGAACCGGGGAGCTGTTTTTT
CASRAGQDRTGELFF
>NA|TRBV5-1|TRBJ1-4|few
TGCGCCAGCAGGGGACAAGGTCGGGAAAAACTGTTTTTT
CASRGQGREKLFF
>NA|TRBV5-1|TRBJ2-5|few
TGCGCCAGCAGCTTGGCCGAGAGGGGCCGGCAAGAGACCCAGTACTTC
CASSLAERGRQETQYF
>NA|TRBV9|TRBJ2-7|NA
TGTGCCAGCAGCGTAGAGGCAGGCGATTCCTACGAGCAGTACTTC
CASSVEAGDSYEQYF
>NA|TRBV4-1|TRBJ2-1|few
TGCGCCAGCAGCCAAGATAAGAATAGGTTCTCCTACAATGAGCAGTTCTTC
CASSQDKNRFSYNEQFF
>NA|TRBV11-2|TRBJ1-1|NA
TGTGCCAGCAGCGTAAGGATCAGCACTGAAGCTTTCTTT
CASSVRISTEAFF
>TRBD2|TRBV2|TRBJ2-7|NA
TGTGCCAGCAGTGAACCCTTGAAGCGGGAGTCGTACTTC
CASSEPLKRESYF
>NA|TRBV4-2|TRBJ2-6|NA
TGTGCCAGCAGCCACGCCGGGATAGTTGGGGCCAACGTCCTGACTTTC
CASSHAGIVGANVLTF
>TRBD2|TRBV7-2|TRBJ2-5|NA
TGTGCCAGCAGCGGGCTAGCGGGGTTAGAGACCCAGTACTTC
CASSGLAGLETQYF
>TRBD2|TRBV10-2|TRBJ2-1|NA
TGCGCCAGCAGGGACATAGCGGGAGGGCGATTGCCTGAGCAGTTCTTC
CASRDIAGGRLPEQFF
>NA|TRBV20-1|TRBJ1-6|NA
TGCAGTGCTAGAGATGGGTCGGGCGGTTCACCCCTCCACTTT
CSARDGSGGSPLHF
>NA|TRBV7-9|TRBJ2-3|few
TGTGCCAGCAAAGACGCCGGGGATACGCAGTATTTT
CASKDAGDTQYF
>NA|TRBV29-1|TRBJ2-5|few
TGCAGCGTTGTAGGAGACTTACGTCCAGAGACCCAGTACTTC
CSVVGDLRPETQYF
>TRBD1|TRBV5-6|TRBJ1-6|few
TGTGCCAGCAGCCCGACAGGGGGTAATTCACCCCTCCACTTT
CASSPTGGNSPLHF
>TRBD1|TRBV18|TRBJ1-1|few
TGTGCCAGCTCGACCAGGGGGCTGGGGACTGAAGCTTTCTTT
CASSTRGLGTEAFF
>NA|TRBV28|TRBJ1-1|many
TGTGCCAGCAGAAGGAGGGACACTGAAGCTTTCTTT
CASRRRDTEAFF
>TRBD2|TRBV29-1|TRBJ2-3|few
TGCAGCGTTGAAGGGGCGAGCGGGAGCCCGCAAAAGTATTTT
CSVEGASGSPQKYF
>NA|TRBV7-9|TRBJ2-2|NA
TGTGCCAGCAGAGCTACCAAGGCAGGGCCGAACACCGGGGAGCTGTTTTTT
CASRATKAGPNTGELFF
>NA|TRBV4-1|TRBJ2-4|few
TGCGCCAGCAGCCAAGATCCTGGCCCCTGGGTTCAGTACTTC
CASSQDPGPWVQYF
>NA|TRBV12-3/TRBV12-4|TRBJ1-2|few
TGTGCCAGCAGCACCTCTGGCAGGGGCTGGTATGGCTACACCTTC
CASSTSGRGWYGYTF
>NA|TRBV15|TRBJ2-3|once
TGTGCCACCAGCAGGAGCCAGCTAGCCCGCACAGATACGCAGTATTTT
CATSRSQLARTDTQYF
>NA|TRBV5-4|TRBJ2-2|few
TGTGCCAGCAGCTTAGGCGGCAGGGGCGACACCGGGGAGCTGTTTTTT
CASSLGGRGDTGELFF
>NA|TRBV6-2/TRBV6-3|TRBJ2-7|many
TGTGCCAGCAGTTACTCGGGGACCTACGAGCAGTACTTC
CASSYSGTYEQYF
>NA|TRBV27|TRBJ1-2|NA
TGTGCCAGCAGACCCCCGGGGGGGAACGGTGGCTACACCTTC
CASRPPGGNGGYTF
>TRBD2|TRBV6-4|TRBJ2-3|many
TGTGCCAGCAGGGCAGGGACTAGCTCCACAGATACGCAGTATTTT
CASRAGTSSTDTQYF
>NA|TRBV6-1|TRBJ2-6|NA
TGTGCCAGCAGTCCGGGACGGAGCTCTGGGGCCAACGTCCTGACTTTC
CASSPGRSSGANVLTF
>NA|TRBV7-2|TRBJ1-2|NA
TGTGCCAGCAGCTATAGGTTGCATCAAGGCTATGGCTACACCTTC
CASSYRLHQGYGYTF
>TRBD1|TRBV6-2/TRBV6-3|TRBJ1-1|NA
TGTGCCAGCAGTTACGTCGCCGGGACAGGGGCCTCCTTGAACACTGAAGCTTTCTTT
CASSYVAGTGASLNTEAFF